The T cell receptor (beta chain) described here comes from a study of OX40 agonist ivuxolimab in advanced cancers. Study-wide background: Across the patients, intravenous ivuxolimab was delivered every 2 weeks at 0.01 to 10 mg/kg. A diagnosis of hepatocellular carcinoma, melanoma, renal cell or head and neck cancer was present in dose-escalation patients.

Profiling relied on immunoSEQ multiplex PCR, and the TCRdb table lists in-frame clones only, not all of them. The table lists roughly 41,000 clones, around nine tenths of them singletons. CDR1 SGHTA and CDR2 FQGNSA come from the germline V gene. The CDR3 consists of 16 residues. V was clipped by 1 base and J by 10 bases; unmatched bases: 9. The V call is TRBV7-2, the J call TRBJ2-3, with 12 positions matching TRBD2. The clonotype was recovered from an adult with an advanced solid tumor such as melanoma, head and neck, liver or kidney cancer. Here the sequenced sample was CD4+ or CD8+ T cells sorted from blood, taken in a trial of the OX40 agonist ivuxolimab. The DNA for the CDR3 is TGTGCCAGCAGCTTAGTCCTAGCGGGAGGGTCCAAAGCGCAGTATTTT. Its protein is CASSLVLAGGSKAQYF.